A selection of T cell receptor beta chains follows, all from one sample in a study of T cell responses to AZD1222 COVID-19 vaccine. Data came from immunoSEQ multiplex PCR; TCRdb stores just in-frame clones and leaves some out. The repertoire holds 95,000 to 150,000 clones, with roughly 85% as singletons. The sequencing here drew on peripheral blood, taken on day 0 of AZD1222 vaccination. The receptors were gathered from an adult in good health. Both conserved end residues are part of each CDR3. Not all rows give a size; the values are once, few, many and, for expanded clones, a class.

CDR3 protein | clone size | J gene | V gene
CASSLRTDRSYGQYF | once | TRBJ2-7 | TRBV5-5
CASGGLAGQHEQYF | - | TRBJ2-7 | TRBV2
CASTFMGDRLYEQYF | - | TRBJ2-7 | TRBV2
CASSQEQGGAWIYGYTF | - | TRBJ1-2 | TRBV3-1/TRBV3-2
CASRRQIKLFF | - | TRBJ1-4 | TRBV2
CASSRGGAGEQYF | - | TRBJ2-7 | TRBV11-2
CASSLGTGVHYEQYF | - | TRBJ2-7 | TRBV5-1
CASSQTGLTNEKLFF | - | TRBJ1-4 | TRBV4-1
CASSLNLVPYEQYF | - | TRBJ2-7 | TRBV28
CASSSSTGGYGYTF | - | TRBJ1-2 | TRBV7-6
CASSLVKTTDTQYF | - | TRBJ2-3 | TRBV5-1
CASTIRTGEGNEQFF | - | TRBJ2-1 | TRBV18
CASSIGGNSPLHF | - | TRBJ1-6 | TRBV19
CASTHTYYGGGQNYGYTF | once | TRBJ1-2 | TRBV28
CASRGSETGGSPLHF | - | TRBJ1-6 | TRBV7-9
CASSIDRGTQYF | - | TRBJ2-3 | TRBV19
CASSLAAQREGEKLFF | - | TRBJ1-4 | TRBV5-1
CAWIKVTDTQYF | - | TRBJ2-3 | TRBV30
CASSQVLDTQYF | few | TRBJ2-3 | TRBV4-1
CASRKTGQRLNTEAFF | - | TRBJ1-1 | TRBV13
CASSWGTGEETQYF | - | TRBJ2-5 | TRBV19
CASGSGLFF | - | TRBJ2-2 | TRBV27
CASSLEGDGEAFF | - | TRBJ1-1 | TRBV11-3
CASSYYMVDYGYTF | - | TRBJ1-2 | TRBV7-2
CASSFQGLDSPLHF | - | TRBJ1-6 | TRBV11-2
CASSAISGTGGLGELFF | - | TRBJ2-2 | TRBV9
CASSLFPGINIQYF | - | TRBJ2-4 | TRBV7-9
CASSPGSSGGGSTDTQYF | - | TRBJ2-3 | TRBV11-2
CARSLGASGGATDTQYF | once | TRBJ2-3 | TRBV5-3
CASPRDYHIAKNIQYF | - | TRBJ2-4 | TRBV12-1
CASSFALAGVEETQYF | few | TRBJ2-5 | TRBV11-2
CSASDPKSGPNEQFF | - | TRBJ2-1 | TRBV20-1
CASSHPPGTPVPGELFF | - | TRBJ2-2 | TRBV14
CASSPPGGLGNTIYF | - | TRBJ1-3 | TRBV6-5
CASSFNTGELFF | - | TRBJ2-2 | TRBV7-2
CASSGGGKFYEQYF | - | TRBJ2-7 | TRBV28
CASSGLGQGIEKLFF | - | TRBJ1-4 | TRBV2
CASSPKGGGETQYF | - | TRBJ2-5 | TRBV4-2
CAIRPGTGTYEQYF | - | TRBJ2-7 | TRBV10-3
CSGYRGRGTEAFF | - | TRBJ1-1 | TRBV29-1
CASSRGLAEETQYF | - | TRBJ2-5 | TRBV5-5
CASSHGLTYEQYF | - | TRBJ2-7 | TRBV14
CASSFEGLGFGYTF | - | TRBJ1-2 | TRBV7-9
CSASFPGRATYEQYF | - | TRBJ2-7 | TRBV20-1
CASSAPGTSGNNEQFF | - | TRBJ2-1 | TRBV10-1
CASSLLTGRTTDTQYF | - | TRBJ2-3 | TRBV7-2
CASRGTSGRAGDTQYF | - | TRBJ2-3 | TRBV21-1
CASSMGRWTSGDSSYNEQFF | - | TRBJ2-1 | TRBV19
CASSLGGTGSTEAFF | - | TRBJ1-1 | TRBV11-1
CASSPAERWLAFF | - | TRBJ1-1 | TRBV5-8